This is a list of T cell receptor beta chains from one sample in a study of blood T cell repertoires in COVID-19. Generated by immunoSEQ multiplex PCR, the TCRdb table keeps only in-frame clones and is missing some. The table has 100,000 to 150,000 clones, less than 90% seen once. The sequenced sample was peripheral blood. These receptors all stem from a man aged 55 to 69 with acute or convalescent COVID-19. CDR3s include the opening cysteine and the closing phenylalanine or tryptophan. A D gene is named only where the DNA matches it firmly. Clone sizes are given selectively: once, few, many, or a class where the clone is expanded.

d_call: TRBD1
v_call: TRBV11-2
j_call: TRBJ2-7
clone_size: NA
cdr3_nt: TGTGCCAGCAGCACCGGGACAGCGGACGAGCAGTACTTC
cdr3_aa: CASSTGTADEQYF

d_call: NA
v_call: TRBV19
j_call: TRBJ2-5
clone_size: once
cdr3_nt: TGTGCCAGTAGTCGCCCCGGGGTCCAAGAGACCCAGTACTTC
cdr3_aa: CASSRPGVQETQYF

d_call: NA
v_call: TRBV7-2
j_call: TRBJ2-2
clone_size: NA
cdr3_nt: TGTGCCAGCAGCTCCCCGGCTCGGGTGAACACCGGGGAGCTGTTTTTT
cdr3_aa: CASSSPARVNTGELFF

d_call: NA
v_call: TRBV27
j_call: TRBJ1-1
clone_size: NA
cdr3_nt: TGTGCCAGCAGTTTGCCAGGGTCGGGCACTGAAGCTTTCTTT
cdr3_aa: CASSLPGSGTEAFF

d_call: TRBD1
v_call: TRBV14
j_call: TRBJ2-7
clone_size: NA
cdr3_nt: TGTGCCAGCAGCCAAAACGACAGGGCCTCCTACGAGCAGTACTTC
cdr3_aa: CASSQNDRASYEQYF

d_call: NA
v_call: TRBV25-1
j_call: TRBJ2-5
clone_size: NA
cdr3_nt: TGTGCCAGCAGTGAAGGGGGGAGCCCCCAAGAGACCCAGTACTTC
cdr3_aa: CASSEGGSPQETQYF

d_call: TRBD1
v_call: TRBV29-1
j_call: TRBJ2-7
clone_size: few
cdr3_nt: TGCAGCGTGACGACCCGGGACAGGGGGAACTACGAGCAGTACTTC
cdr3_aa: CSVTTRDRGNYEQYF

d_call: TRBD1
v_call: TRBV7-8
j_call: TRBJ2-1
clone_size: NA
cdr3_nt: TGTGCCAGCAGCCCGCGGACCGGGACAGGGGGAAATGAGCAGTTCTTC
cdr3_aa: CASSPRTGTGGNEQFF

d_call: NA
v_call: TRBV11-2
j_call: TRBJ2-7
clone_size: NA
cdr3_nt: TGTGCCAGCAGCTTAGATCAAAGGGGTAGTTACGAGCAGTACTTC
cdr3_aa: CASSLDQRGSYEQYF

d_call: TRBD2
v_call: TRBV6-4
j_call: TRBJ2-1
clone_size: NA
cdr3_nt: TGTGCCAGCAAGCCTAGCGGGGGGAATGAGCAGTTCTTC
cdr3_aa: CASKPSGGNEQFF

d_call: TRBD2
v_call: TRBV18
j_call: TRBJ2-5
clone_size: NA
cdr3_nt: TGTGCCAGCTCACCCCCTAGCGGGCTTCAAGAGACCCAGTACTTC
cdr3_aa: CASSPPSGLQETQYF

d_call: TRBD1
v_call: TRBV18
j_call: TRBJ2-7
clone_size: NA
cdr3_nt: TGTGCCAGCTCACCACAAGAGGGACAGGTCTACGAGCAGTACTTC
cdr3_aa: CASSPQEGQVYEQYF

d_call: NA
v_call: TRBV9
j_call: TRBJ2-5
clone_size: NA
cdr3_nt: TGTGCCAGCAGCTTCCGGGACACAAGGAAGGAGACCCAGTACTTC
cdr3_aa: CASSFRDTRKETQYF

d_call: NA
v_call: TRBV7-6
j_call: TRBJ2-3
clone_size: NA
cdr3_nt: TGTGCCAGCAGCTCATTCACAGATACGCAGTATTTT
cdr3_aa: CASSSFTDTQYF

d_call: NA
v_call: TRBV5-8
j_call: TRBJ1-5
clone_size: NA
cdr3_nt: TGTGCCAGCAGCGGGGGAGGCACGTATAGCAATCAGCCCCAGCATTTT
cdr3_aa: CASSGGGTYSNQPQHF

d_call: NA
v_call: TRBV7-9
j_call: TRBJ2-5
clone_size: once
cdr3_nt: TGTGCCAGCAGCCCGGTAGGGGTCCAAGAGACCCAGTACTTC
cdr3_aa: CASSPVGVQETQYF

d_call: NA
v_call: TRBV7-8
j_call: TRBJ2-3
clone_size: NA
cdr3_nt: TGTGCCAGCAGCTTAGATCGGCAGGTCCCGCAGTATTTT
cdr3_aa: CASSLDRQVPQYF

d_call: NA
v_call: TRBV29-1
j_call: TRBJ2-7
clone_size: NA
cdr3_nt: TGCAGCGTTGAAGGAGGGCTGGAGGGGGCCTTCTACGAGCAGTACTTC
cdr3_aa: CSVEGGLEGAFYEQYF

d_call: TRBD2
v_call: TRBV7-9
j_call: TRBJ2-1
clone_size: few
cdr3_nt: TGTGCCAGCAGCCGCGGACTAGCGGGGGGGCTGTCTTACAATGAGCAGTTCTTC
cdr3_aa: CASSRGLAGGLSYNEQFF

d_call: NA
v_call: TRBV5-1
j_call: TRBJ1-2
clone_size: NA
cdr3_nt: TGCGCCAGCAGCCCTGGGCGGGGGAACTGGTATGGCTACACCTTC
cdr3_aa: CASSPGRGNWYGYTF

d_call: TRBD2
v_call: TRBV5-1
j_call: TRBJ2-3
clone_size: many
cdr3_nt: TGCGCCAGCAGCATTAGCGGGCCAGATACGCAGTATTTT
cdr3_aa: CASSISGPDTQYF

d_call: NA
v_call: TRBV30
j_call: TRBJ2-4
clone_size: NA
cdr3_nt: TGTGCCTGGAGTGGAGCAGGGAAAGCCAAAAACATTCAGTACTTC
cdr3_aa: CAWSGAGKAKNIQYF

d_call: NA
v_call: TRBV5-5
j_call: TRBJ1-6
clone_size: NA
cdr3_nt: TGTGCCAGCATGTGGATATCGGGGGGTAATTCACCCCTCCACTTT
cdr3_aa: CASMWISGGNSPLHF

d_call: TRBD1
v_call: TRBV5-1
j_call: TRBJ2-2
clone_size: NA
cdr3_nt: TGCGCCAGCAGCTCGGACAGGGCGGGCACCGGGGAGCTGTTTTTT
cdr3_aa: CASSSDRAGTGELFF

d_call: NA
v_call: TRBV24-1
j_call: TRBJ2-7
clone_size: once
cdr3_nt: TGTGCCACCAGTGCCACGACATCGCGCGAGCAGTACTTC
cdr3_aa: CATSATTSREQYF

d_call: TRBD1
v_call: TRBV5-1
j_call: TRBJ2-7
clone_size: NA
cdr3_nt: TGCGCCAGCAGCTTCCTATGGACAGGAGCCGGCGGGGAGCAGTACTTC
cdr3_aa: CASSFLWTGAGGEQYF

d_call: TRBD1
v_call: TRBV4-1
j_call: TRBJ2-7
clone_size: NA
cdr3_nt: TGCGCCAGCAGCCAAGAACCGGGACAGTACTACGAGCAGTACTTC
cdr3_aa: CASSQEPGQYYEQYF

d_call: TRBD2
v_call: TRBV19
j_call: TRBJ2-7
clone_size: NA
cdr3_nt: TGTGCCAGTAGTACCGGACTAGCGGGGTCCTACGAGCAGTACTTC
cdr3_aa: CASSTGLAGSYEQYF

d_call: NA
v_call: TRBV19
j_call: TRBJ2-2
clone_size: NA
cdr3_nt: TGTGCCAGTCAGCCGGGTCGGGGCGGGGAGCTGTTTTTT
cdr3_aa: CASQPGRGGELFF

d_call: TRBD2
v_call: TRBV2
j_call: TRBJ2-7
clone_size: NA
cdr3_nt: TGTGCCACCGGGACTAGCGGATACGAGCAGTACTTC
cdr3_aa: CATGTSGYEQYF

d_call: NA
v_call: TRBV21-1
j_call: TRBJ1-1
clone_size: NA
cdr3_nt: TGTGCCAGCAGCGACCAAAGCAGAAGGGGCACTGAAGCTTTCTTT
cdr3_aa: CASSDQSRRGTEAFF

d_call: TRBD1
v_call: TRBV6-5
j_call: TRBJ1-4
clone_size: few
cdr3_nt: TGTGCCAGCAGTCGACAGGGGTCCAATGAAAAACTGTTTTTT
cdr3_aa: CASSRQGSNEKLFF

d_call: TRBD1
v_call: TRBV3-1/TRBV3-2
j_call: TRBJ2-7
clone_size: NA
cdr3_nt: TGTGCCAGCAGCCTGGGACAGGAATCCTCCGAGCAGTACTTC
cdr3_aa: CASSLGQESSEQYF

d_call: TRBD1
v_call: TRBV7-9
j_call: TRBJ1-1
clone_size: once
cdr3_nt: TGTGCCAGCAGCTTAGGTGACAGGGAGATGCCTGAAGCTTTCTTT
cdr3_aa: CASSLGDREMPEAFF

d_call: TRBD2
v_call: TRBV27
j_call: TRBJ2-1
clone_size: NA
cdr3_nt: TGTGCCAGCAGTTCCGGGACTAGCGGATACAATGAGCAGTTCTTC
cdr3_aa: CASSSGTSGYNEQFF

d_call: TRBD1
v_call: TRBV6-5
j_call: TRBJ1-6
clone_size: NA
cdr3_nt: TGTGCCAGCAGGGGACAGGGTCGCTATAATTCACCCCTCCACTTT
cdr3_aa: CASRGQGRYNSPLHF

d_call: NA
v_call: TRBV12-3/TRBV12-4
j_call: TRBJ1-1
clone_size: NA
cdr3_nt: TGTGCCAGCAGTCAGAATTTATACACTGAAGCTTTCTTT
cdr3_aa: CASSQNLYTEAFF

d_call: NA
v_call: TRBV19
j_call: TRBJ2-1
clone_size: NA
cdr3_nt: TGTGCCAGTAACCCCCGCGGCAGCAGCTCCTACAATGAGCAGTTCTTC
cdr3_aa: CASNPRGSSSYNEQFF

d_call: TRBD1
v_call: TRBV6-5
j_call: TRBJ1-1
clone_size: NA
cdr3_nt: TGTGCCAGCAGTTACGCTACAGGGGGGAACACTGAAGCTTTCTTT
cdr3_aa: CASSYATGGNTEAFF

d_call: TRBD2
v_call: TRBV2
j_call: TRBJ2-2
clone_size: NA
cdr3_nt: TGTGCCAGCAGAAAGGGACTAGCGGGAGGGTACACCGGGGAGCTGTTTTTT
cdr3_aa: CASRKGLAGGYTGELFF

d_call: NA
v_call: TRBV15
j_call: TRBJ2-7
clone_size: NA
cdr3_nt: TGTGCCACCAGCACTCGGACTTCCTCCCTCGAGCAGTACTTC
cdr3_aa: CATSTRTSSLEQYF

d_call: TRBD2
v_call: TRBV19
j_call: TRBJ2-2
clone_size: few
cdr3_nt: TGTGCCAGTAGTACAGCGGGGGGGCATGGCGGGGAGCTGTTTTTT
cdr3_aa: CASSTAGGHGGELFF

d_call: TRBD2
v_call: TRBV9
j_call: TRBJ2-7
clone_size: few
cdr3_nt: TGTGCCAGCAGCGTAGAGGAGGGACTAGCGGGAGCCTACGAGCAGTACTTC
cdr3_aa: CASSVEEGLAGAYEQYF

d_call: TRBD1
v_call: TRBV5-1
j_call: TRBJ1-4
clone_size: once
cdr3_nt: TGCGCCAGCAGCTTGGGGGCGGGACAGGGCGCGAATGAAAAACTGTTTTTT
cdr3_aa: CASSLGAGQGANEKLFF

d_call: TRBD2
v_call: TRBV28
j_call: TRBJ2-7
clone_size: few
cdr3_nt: TGTGCCAGCGAGACTAGCGGAGCCTACGAGCAGTACTTC
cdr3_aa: CASETSGAYEQYF

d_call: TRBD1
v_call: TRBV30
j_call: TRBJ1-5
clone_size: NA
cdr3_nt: TGTGCCTGGAGGGGGACAGGGGGCAATCAGCCCCAGCATTTT
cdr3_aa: CAWRGTGGNQPQHF

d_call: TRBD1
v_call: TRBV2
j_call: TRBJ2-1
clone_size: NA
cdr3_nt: TGTGCCAGTCATAGGGACAGTGGGATCCTCTACAATGAGCAGTTCTTC
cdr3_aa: CASHRDSGILYNEQFF

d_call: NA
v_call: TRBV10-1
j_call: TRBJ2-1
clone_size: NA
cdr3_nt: TGCGCCAGCAGTGCAAGACTAGAAGGTGAGCAGTTCTTC
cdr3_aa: CASSARLEGEQFF

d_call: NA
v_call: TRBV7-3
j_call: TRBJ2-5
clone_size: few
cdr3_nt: TGTGCCAGCAGCCGCGGGGAGCAAGAGACCCAGTACTTC
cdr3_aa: CASSRGEQETQYF

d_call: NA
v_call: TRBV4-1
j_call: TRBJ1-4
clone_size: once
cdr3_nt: TGCGCCAGCAGCCAAGGATCCTACGGGTCAACTAATGAAAAACTGTTTTTT
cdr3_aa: CASSQGSYGSTNEKLFF

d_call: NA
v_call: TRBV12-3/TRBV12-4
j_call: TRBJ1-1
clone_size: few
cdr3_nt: TGTGCCAGCAGTTTCGGGAGGGTCACTGAAGCTTTCTTT
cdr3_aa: CASSFGRVTEAFF

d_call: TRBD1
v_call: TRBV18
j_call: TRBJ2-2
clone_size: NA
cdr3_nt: TGTGCCAGCGCGCAGGGGGTCTCCACCGGGGAGCTGTTTTTT
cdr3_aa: CASAQGVSTGELFF

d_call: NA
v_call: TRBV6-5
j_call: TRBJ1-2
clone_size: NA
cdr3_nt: TGTGCCAGCACCAAGCCGGGGGGTCTCTATGGCTACACCTTC
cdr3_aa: CASTKPGGLYGYTF

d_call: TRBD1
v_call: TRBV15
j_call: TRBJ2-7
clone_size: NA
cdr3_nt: TGTGCCACCAGCAGTCCCGACAGGGCGGTCTCCTACGAGCAGTACTTC
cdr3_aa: CATSSPDRAVSYEQYF